This T cell receptor (beta chain) stems from a study of blood T cell repertoires in COVID-19. In the authors' workflow: For nucleated cells, counts were estimated from reference gene primer amplification. The method was immunoSEQ multiplex PCR; TCRdb's version includes in-frame clones alone and lacks a portion of them. V, J and clone size are taken as reported in that table, and D and trimming were inferred from the DNA itself. In the table there are about 210,000 clones, approximately 78% of which are singletons. V lost 0 bases to trimming and J lost 0 bases; unmatched junction nucleotides: 3. There are 16 residues in the CDR3. CDR1 SGHAT and CDR2 FQNNGV come from the germline V gene.

The receptor was derived from a woman aged 40-49 years with acute or convalescent COVID-19. Sequencing used peripheral blood. The V and J genes are TRBV11-2 and TRBJ2-7; 9 nucleotides align to TRBD2. The CDR3 reads CASSLEGGGASYEQYF. DNA for the CDR3: TGTGCCAGCAGCTTAGAAGGCGGGGGGGCCTCCTACGAGCAGTACTTC.